In its sample, the clone carrying this T cell receptor (beta chain) was seen many times. The data are from a study of CD8+CD57+ T cells in acquired aplastic anemia. Profiling that covered TCR beta VDJ and CDR3 relied on genomic DNA as its template. TCRdb ran MiXCR on the reads and lists one entry per CDR3 protein. The repertoire holds 60,000 to 75,000 distinct CDR3 sequences, about 54% seen once, with 2% to 2.5% in the top ten. This CDR3 has 14 amino acids. The ends were cut back, 0 bases at V and 6 bases at J, with 12 bases in the middle. CDR1 is SGHRS and CDR2 is YFSETQ in the germline V gene. The sample comprised sorted CD4+, CD8+, or CD8+CD57+ T cells (not recorded which) from PBMCs. J is TRBJ1-1 and V is TRBV5-1; D perhaps matches TRBD1 (5 bases). This TCR was recovered from a human donor in good health, serving as a control. The CDR3 coding sequence is TGCGCCAGCAGCTTGGCCGCGGGAGGGGCTGAAGCTTTCTTT. This codes for CASSLAAGGAEAFF.